The 14 T cell receptor beta chains listed next were all sequenced from one sample in a study of blood T cell repertoires in COVID-19. Sequencing used immunoSEQ multiplex PCR; TCRdb keeps in-frame clones, though not all of them. Among around 63,000 clones listed, more than 70% were seen once. Material: peripheral blood. The receptors were sampled from a man in his fifties or sixties with acute or convalescent COVID-19.

This chain uses TRBV6-1 with TRBJ2-3; possibly TRBD2 for D (6 bases). Germline CDR1 MNHNS, CDR2 SASEGT. This CDR3 region has 16 residues. The ends were cut back, 4 bases at V and 2 bases at J, with 16 bases in the middle. CDR3 bases: TGTGCCAGCAGTGGGGGGGAACTAATCAACACAGATACGCAGTATTTT. Translation: CASSGGELINTDTQYF.

V and J are TRBV24-1 and TRBJ2-1; 8 positions agree with TRBD1. CDR1 is KGHDR and CDR2 is SFDVKD in the germline V gene. The CDR3 extends over 15 amino acids. V shed 6 bases and J 2 bases; nucleotides not matched to a gene: 5. This CDR3 reads CATSKSGGAYNEQFF. CDR3 nucleotide sequence: TGTGCCACCAGTAAGTCAGGGGGCGCCTACAATGAGCAGTTCTTC.

This sequence joins TRBV9 and TRBJ1-1; the D gene is possibly TRBD1 (5 bases). Trimming removed 3 bases from V and 5 bases from J, with 14 bases in between. The CDR3 runs to 14 residues. CDR1 SGDLS and CDR2 YYNGEE come from the germline V gene. The chain's CDR3 is CASSAQGVGTEAFF. The CDR3 DNA reads as TGTGCCAGCAGCGCTCAAGGGGTGGGGACTGAAGCTTTCTTT.

This clone was observed once. The same CDR3 also results from other DNA sequences found in this sample. This chain links TRBV6-5 with TRBJ1-4; 9 bases are a match to TRBD1. This CDR3 comprises 14 residues. Trimming took 5 bases from V and 8 from J; bases not matched to a gene: 6. From germline, CDR1 is MNHEY and CDR2 SVGAGI. CDR3 region: CASSRDRVSEKLFF. The CDR3 DNA sequence: TGTGCCAGCAGTCGGGACAGGGTCAGCGAAAAACTGTTTTTT.

DNA of the CDR3: TGCGCCAGCAGCCAAACGGGAAGCTCCTACGAGCAGTACTTC. Amino acids: CASSQTGSSYEQYF. The chain links TRBV4-1 to TRBJ2-7; D perhaps matches TRBD2 (5 bases). In germline, CDR1 is MGHRA, CDR2 YSYEKL. V was trimmed by 2 bases and J by 0 bases, leaving 8 bases between them. CDR3 length equals 14 residues.

V and J are TRBV11-2 and TRBJ2-1; a weak D match, TRBD2 (5 bases). V was pared by 1 base and J by 3 bases, with 10 bases between. The CDR3 runs 15 residues. Per the germline V gene, CDR1 is SGHAT and CDR2 is FQNNGV. CDR3 residues: CASSLGFRGYNEQFF. The CDR3 nucleotides read TGTGCCAGCAGCTTAGGGTTCCGGGGCTACAATGAGCAGTTCTTC.

In its sample, this clone was seen once. V usage is TRBV18 and J usage is TRBJ2-1, with a weak D call TRBD2 (5 bases). Germline lookup yields CDR1 KGHSH and CDR2 LQKENI. This CDR3 comprises 14 residues. V lost 2 bases and J lost 7, with 12 bases in between. The CDR3 DNA reads as TGTGCCAGCTCACCATCGCAGGAGGTGAATGAGCAGTTCTTC. Its translation is CASSPSQEVNEQFF.

The genes are TRBV11-2 and TRBJ2-7, with D possibly matching TRBD1 (5 bases). Per the germline V gene, CDR1 is SGHAT and CDR2 is FQNNGV. The CDR3 sequence is 14 residues long. Trimming left V 2 bases short and J 1 base short, with 9 bases between. This CDR3 is CASSLIAGSYEQYF. In nucleotides, the CDR3 is TGTGCCAGCAGCTTAATCGCAGGGTCCTACGAGCAGTACTTC.

The gene calls are TRBV4-2 and TRBJ1-1; D gene unclear. The CDR3 has 17 residues. The germline V gene has CDR1 LGHNA and CDR2 YNFKEQ. V lost 1 base to trimming and J lost 1 base, with 16 bases between them. The CDR3 is CASSQGPGGRGNTEAFF. The CDR3 DNA follows: TGTGCCAGCAGCCAAGGGCCAGGCGGTCGGGGGAACACTGAAGCTTTCTTT.

This chain connects TRBV5-1 to TRBJ2-1; 9 nucleotides match TRBD2. This CDR3 region has 16 residues. After removal of 4 bases from V and 6 bases from J, the junction contained 11 bases not matched to a gene. CDR1 is SGHRS and CDR2 is YFSETQ in the germline V gene. CDR3 DNA: TGCGCCAGCAGCGGCGGAGGCCTAGCGGGGCCCAATGAGCAGTTCTTC. Its protein product is CASSGGGLAGPNEQFF.

This rearrangement joins TRBV2 to TRBJ1-5; tentative D call: TRBD1 (6 bases). Trimming removed 8 bases at V and 3 bases at J, with 11 bases between. The germline CDR1 and CDR2 sequences are SNHLY and FYNNEI. This CDR3 comprises 13 residues. The DNA for the CDR3 is TGTGCCAGCTTTCAGGGGCCCAATCAGCCCCAGCATTTT. Translating gives CASFQGPNQPQHF.

The chain links TRBV5-1 to TRBJ2-5; 7 bases map to TRBD1. Germline V lookup: CDR1 SGHRS, CDR2 YFSETQ. V shed 0 bases, J shed 3 bases, and the junction held 2 bases outside the gene matches. The CDR3 extends over 14 amino acids. CDR3 coding DNA: TGCGCCAGCAGCTTGGAGGGGGCGGAAGAGACCCAGTACTTC. It specifies CASSLEGAEETQYF.

The CDR3 region has the DNA TGTGCCAGCAGCCCCCCCATCGCCAGCGAGCAGTACTTC. Translated: CASSPPIASEQYF. The chain uses TRBV5-6 and TRBJ2-7; D ambiguous. This CDR3 is built from 13 residues. Trimming pared 4 bases from V and 6 bases from J, leaving 14 bases between. CDR1 and CDR2 from the germline V gene are SGHDT and YYEEEE.

The J gene is TRBJ1-1, the V gene TRBV7-3; D is unresolved. Trimming removed 2 bases at V and 1 base at J, with 8 bases between. The CDR3 sequence is 14 residues long. Germline V gene lookup returns CDR1 SGHTA and CDR2 FQGTGA. CDR3 in amino acids: CASSLGPGNTEAFF. The CDR3 DNA sequence: TGTGCCAGCAGCTTAGGTCCAGGGAACACTGAAGCTTTCTTT.